This T cell receptor (beta chain) was found in a study of Ad26.COV2.S vaccination and SARS-CoV-2 variants (dated by TCRdb to the early 2020s). In terms of the full investigation: Vaccine-arm donors came from COV1001, a multicentre, randomized, double-blind, placebo-controlled phase I-IIa trial of Ad26.COV2.S in healthy adults. Ad26.COV2.S was administered intramuscularly at 5 x 10^10 or 1 x 10^11 viral particles, either as a single shot or as two shots given 56 days apart. TCRbeta repertoire sequencing was used to assess the specificity and breadth of SARS-CoV-2-reactive T cell receptors after Ad26.COV2.S vaccination. The TCR-sequenced set comprised about 32 samples: some 20 Ad26.COV2.S vaccine recipients, 5 placebo recipients and 8 SARS-CoV-2 convalescent individuals. Trial participants were randomized into five groups of five, in which low-dose or high-dose Ad26.COV2.S was given once or twice, or placebo was given on both occasions. Investigators remained blinded to trial group allocation during experiments and outcome assessment.

The meaning of the sample's treatment or condition label: about 20 received Ad26.COV2.S at low or high dose, single or two shots; about 5 received placebo; per-sample allocation not given. Repertoires of vaccine and placebo recipients were sequenced from samples taken on day 63 after the first injection. Cohort 1b enrolled roughly 25 adults aged 18-55 years at a single site in Boston, USA, between 29 July and 7 August 2020. Ad26.COV2.S consisted of a replication-incompetent adenovirus type 26 vector by which a prefusion-stabilized SARS-CoV-2 spike protein from the original Wuhan strain was expressed. With respect to this clone: The antigen it recognizes is unknown. Per-base quality was not reported, and no clone a single base away is much larger than it.

Spanning cysteine to phenylalanine, the CDR3 consists of 14 amino acids. The entry retains the CDR3 DNA only, 42 bases that are in frame from base 1. The germline V gene yields KGHDR for CDR1 and SFDVKD for CDR2. At the junction V is shortened by 9 bases and J by 3 bases, with 14 bases in between. What the research found in general, with its limitations: The authors noted that the TCR breadth and depth analyses may have underestimated total T cell responses. Non-spike TCR breadth was comparable between vaccine and placebo recipients, consistent with the vaccine containing only spike. Comparing responses between vaccine doses or regimens was not something the study was powered to do. Substantial breadth of spike-specific CD8+ and CD4+ T cell responses was reported after vaccination. Higher spike-specific TCR breadth was observed in Ad26.COV2.S recipients than in placebo recipients (P = 0.0014).

The immunoSEQ Assay was the method used to sequence TCRbeta CDR3 regions. After extraction, genomic DNA underwent amplification by bias-controlled multiplex PCR, followed by high-throughput sequencing. On the study's bioinformatics: To quantify the absolute abundance of every unique TCRbeta CDR3 region, sequences were collapsed and filtered. T cell fraction was estimated by normalizing TCRbeta template counts to usable DNA, which was measured by amplifying reference genes present in all nucleated cells. Repertoire TCRs were annotated as SARS-CoV-2-specific by exact matching of V gene, CDR3 amino acid sequence and J gene to a known reactive TCR set. MIRA supplied the reference SARS-CoV-2 TCR set, which was filtered for enrichment in COVID-19-positive ImmuneCODE repertoires so that public or cross-reactive TCRs were removed. Using the MIRA antigens, annotated TCRs were further analysed by specific ORF or by position within an ORF. Depth was the summed frequency of annotated unique rearrangements, while breadth was defined as annotated unique rearrangements over total unique productive rearrangements. Group comparisons of TCR breadth used two-sided Wilcoxon rank-sum tests. Drawn from immuneACCESS, this table holds only the in-frame rearrangements with V and J called that TCRdb kept. Clones are partly lost; checked studies trace under half to an unresolved V gene and leave the rest unexplained. V and J calls and clone size follow that table, whereas D and trimming were derived from the DNA. This sample is represented by over 200,000 clones; 70% to 90% of them were singletons. The biggest ten clones account for approximately 12% of the sample.

The clonotype was recovered from a person aged 18-60 years who received the Ad26.COV2.S COVID-19 vaccine or a placebo. The chain employs TRBV24-1 and TRBJ1-5, with the D segment identity uncertain. Sample: peripheral blood, taken in a trial of Ad26.COV2.S vaccine versus placebo. The CDR3 reads as follows: CATALSGSNQPQHF. The base sequence is TGTGCCACCGCCCTGTCGGGATCCAATCAGCCCCAGCATTTT.